The entry that follows covers one T cell receptor (beta chain) sequence. Its antigen remains unknown. V was cut by 0 bases and J by 0 bases, with 1 base left in between. The CDR3 has 13 residues. Per the germline V gene, CDR1 is LGHNA and CDR2 is YSLEER. This entry is derived from a study of OX40 agonist ivuxolimab in advanced cancers. Overall study: The dose-escalation cohort was about 83% male, with a mean age of around 60 years, ranging about 23 to 90. Participants could have had prior anti-PD-1, anti-PD-L1 or anti-CTLA-4 therapy, and approximately 40% had some. General study findings and limits: Among the lowest peripheral clonal expansion occurred in 0.1-3.0 mg/kg partial responders. Both blood CD4+ and CD8+ T cells showed clonal growth by week 6 at 0.1 to 3.0 mg/kg.

Sequencing was performed with immunoSEQ multiplex PCR; in TCRdb, only in-frame clones are kept and a portion is missing. Of about 69,000 clones listed, 85% to 90% are singletons. The input for sequencing was CD4+ or CD8+ T cells sorted from blood, taken in a trial of the OX40 agonist ivuxolimab. The J gene is TRBJ2-3, the V gene TRBV4-3; D is unresolved. This receptor was identified in an adult with an advanced solid tumor such as melanoma, head and neck, liver or kidney cancer. The CDR3 coding sequence is TGCGCCAGCAGCCAAGAGAGCACAGATACGCAGTATTTT. Encoded protein: CASSQESTDTQYF.